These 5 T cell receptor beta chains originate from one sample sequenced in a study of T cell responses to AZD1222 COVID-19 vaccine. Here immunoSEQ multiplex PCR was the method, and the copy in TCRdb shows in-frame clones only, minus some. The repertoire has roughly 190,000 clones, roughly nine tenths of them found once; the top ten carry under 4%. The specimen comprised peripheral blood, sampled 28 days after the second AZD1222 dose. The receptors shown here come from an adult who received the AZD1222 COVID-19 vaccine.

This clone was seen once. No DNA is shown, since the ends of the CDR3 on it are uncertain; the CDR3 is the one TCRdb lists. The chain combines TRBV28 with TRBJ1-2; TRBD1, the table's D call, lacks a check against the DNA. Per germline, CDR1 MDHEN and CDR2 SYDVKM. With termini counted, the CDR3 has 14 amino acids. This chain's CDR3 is CASSSGQGNYGYTF.

CDR3 amino acids: CASSVGPNSYNEQFF. The CDR3 DNA is TGTGCCAGCAGCGTAGGCCCCAACTCCTACAATGAGCAGTTCTTC. V is TRBV9 and J is TRBJ2-1; D is undetermined. Trimming pared 0 bases from V and 0 bases from J, leaving 7 bases between. The CDR3 loop spans 15 amino acids. Germline CDR1 and CDR2: SGDLS and YYNGEE.

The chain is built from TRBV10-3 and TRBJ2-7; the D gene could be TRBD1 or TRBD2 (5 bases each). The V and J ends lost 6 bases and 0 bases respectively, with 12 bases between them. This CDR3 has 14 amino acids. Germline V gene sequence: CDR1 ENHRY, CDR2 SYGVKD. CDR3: CAISQGPDSYEQYF. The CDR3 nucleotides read TGTGCCATCAGCCAGGGACCGGACTCCTACGAGCAGTACTTC.

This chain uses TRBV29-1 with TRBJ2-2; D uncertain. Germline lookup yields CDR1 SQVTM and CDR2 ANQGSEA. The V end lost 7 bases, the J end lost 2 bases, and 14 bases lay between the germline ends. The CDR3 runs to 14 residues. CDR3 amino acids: CSAGQLGNTGELFF. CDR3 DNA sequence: TGCAGCGCGGGCCAGTTGGGAAACACCGGGGAGCTGTTTTTT.

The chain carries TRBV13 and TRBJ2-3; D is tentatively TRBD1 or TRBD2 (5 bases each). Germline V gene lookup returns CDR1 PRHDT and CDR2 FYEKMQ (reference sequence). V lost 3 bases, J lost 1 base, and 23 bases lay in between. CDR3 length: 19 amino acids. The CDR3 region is CASSLVRRDGPWRTDTQYF. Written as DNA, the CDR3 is TGTGCCAGCAGCTTGGTTCGAAGGGACGGACCTTGGCGCACAGATACGCAGTATTTT.